This T cell receptor (beta chain) is from a study of shared clonotypes between healthy human individuals. Study-level background: A few men and a couple of women, aged 18 to 49, were donors.

V was pared by 1 base and J by 4 bases, with 11 bases of the junction left unmatched. The CDR3 extends over 17 amino acids. Germline CDR1 and CDR2: SGHDT and YYEEEE. Study-level findings and limits: In general, naive subsets displayed greater estimated richness than memory subsets did. The study sampled only blood, and tissue repertoires likely differ.

It was CD45RO-negative cells, positively selected for CCR7, that made up naive CD8 cells, with terminally differentiated effector memory CD45RA+ cells excluded. Details on this clone: The antigen is not known.

Clones were read by immunoSEQ multiplex PCR, and TCRdb kept only the in-frame ones, dropping some. The data contain approximately 2,200,000 clones, about 92% of them seen just once; the ten biggest clones take up over 1.5%. This rearrangement joins TRBV5-6 to TRBJ2-1; 7 bases are a match to TRBD2. The receptor was derived from a man between 18 and 29 years old in good health. Some clones in this sample may be carry-over from other donors' samples. Sequencing input: naive CD8+ T cells from PBMCs. The CDR3 bases are TGTGCCAGCAGCTTGCAGGGCGCAGCGGGGTATTACAATGAGCAGTTCTTC. Translated: CASSLQGAAGYYNEQFF.